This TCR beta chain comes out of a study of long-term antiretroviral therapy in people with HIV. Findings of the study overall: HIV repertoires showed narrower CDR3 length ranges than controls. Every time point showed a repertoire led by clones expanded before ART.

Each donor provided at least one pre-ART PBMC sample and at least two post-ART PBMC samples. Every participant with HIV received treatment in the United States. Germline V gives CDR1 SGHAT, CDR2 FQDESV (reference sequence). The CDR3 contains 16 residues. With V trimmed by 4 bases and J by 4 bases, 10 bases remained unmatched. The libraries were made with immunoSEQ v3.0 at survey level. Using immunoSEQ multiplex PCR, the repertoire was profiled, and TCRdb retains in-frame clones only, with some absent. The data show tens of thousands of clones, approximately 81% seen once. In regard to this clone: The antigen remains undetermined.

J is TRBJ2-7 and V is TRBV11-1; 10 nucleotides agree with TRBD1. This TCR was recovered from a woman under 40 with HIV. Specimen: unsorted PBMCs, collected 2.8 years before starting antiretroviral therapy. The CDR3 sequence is CASSSTTGQGGYEQYF. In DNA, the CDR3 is TGTGCCAGCAGCTCGACCACCGGACAGGGGGGATACGAGCAGTACTTC.